The next 10 T cell receptor beta chains were all read from a single sample in a study of T cells after yellow fever vaccination. TCRdb ran MiXCR on the 5' RACE reads and lists one entry per CDR3 protein. The data hold a few hundred thousand distinct CDR3 sequences, with about a sixth observed a single time. This specimen consisted of PBMCs, obtained less than 6 days after the first yellow fever vaccination. These receptors originate from a man aged 18 to 29 who received the YFV17D yellow fever vaccine.

V and J are TRBV2 and TRBJ1-3; 7 nucleotides align to TRBD1. CDR3 length: 17 residues. The V gene's germline CDR1 is SNHLY and CDR2 FYNNEI. Losses at the gene ends were 4 bases for V and 0 bases for J; bases not matched to a gene: 9. Written as DNA, the CDR3 is TGTGCCAGCAGTGCTACGAAGGGACAGTCCTCTGGAAACACCATATATTTT. Amino acid sequence: CASSATKGQSSGNTIYF. Variable domain in full (rest from reference TRBV2 and TRBJ1-3): EPEVTQTPSHQVTQMGQEVILRCVPISNHLYFYWYRQILGQKVEFLVSFYNNEISEKSEIFDDQFSVERPDGSNFTLKIRSTKLEDSAMYFCASSATKGQSSGNTIYFGEGSWLTVV.

The genes are TRBV4-2 and TRBJ1-2, with 7 bases fitting TRBD1. CDR3 length equals 16 residues. CDR1 and CDR2 (germline): LGHNA, YNFKEQ. V lost 0 bases, J lost 3 bases, and 7 bases stayed unmatched. The CDR3 protein is CASSQDPGGDDYGYTF. CDR3 coding DNA: TGTGCCAGCAGCCAAGACCCAGGGGGAGATGACTATGGCTACACCTTC.

This clonotype was detected a few times. The chain carries TRBV3-1 and TRBJ2-2, with D perhaps TRBD1 (6 bases). Germline V gives CDR1 LGHDT, CDR2 YNNKEL (reference sequence). CDR3 length equals 15 residues. Trimming left V 4 bases short and J 6 bases short, with 15 bases between. The CDR3 nucleotides read TGTGCCAGCAGCCGGGGGCTAGCTGGTCCCGGGGAGCTGTTTTTT. Residues: CASSRGLAGPGELFF.

This clonotype was recorded a few times. The CDR3 region has the DNA TGTGCCAGCAGCTTGGCGTCAGGAGCTTCCCAAGAGACCCAGTACTTC. Translating gives CASSLASGASQETQYF. The V call is TRBV5-6, the J call TRBJ2-5; no definite D call. Trimming pared 0 bases from V and 1 base from J, leaving 13 bases between. Per germline, CDR1 SGHDT and CDR2 YYEEEE. The CDR3 is 16 residues long.

V gene TRBV6-1 combines with J gene TRBJ1-4; tentatively, D is TRBD1 (5 bases). Trimming cost V 5 bases and J 4 bases, with 23 bases left between them. The CDR3 covers 18 residues. Germline CDR1 MNHNS, CDR2 SASEGT. This chain's CDR3 is CASSPRVGPGARNEKLFF. For the CDR3, the DNA is TGTGCCAGCAGTCCTAGGGTTGGCCCCGGGGCACGTAATGAAAAACTGTTTTTT.

The chain is built from TRBV29-1 and TRBJ2-2; D not certain. Per germline, CDR1 SQVTM and CDR2 ANQGSEA. The V and J ends lost 3 bases and 1 base respectively, with 9 bases between them. The CDR3 extends over 14 amino acids. CDR3 nucleotides: TGCAGCGTTGATGAGGCAGGGAACACCGGGGAGCTGTTTTTT. Residues: CSVDEAGNTGELFF.

The table lists this clonotype with a few counts. The CDR3 region is CATSGQGDGYTF. In nucleotides, the CDR3 is TGTGCCACCAGTGGACAGGGAGATGGCTACACCTTC. This chain uses TRBV24-1 with TRBJ1-2; 7 bases are shared with TRBD1. The CDR3 length is 12 residues. Per the germline V gene, CDR1 is KGHDR and CDR2 is SFDVKD. V trimming: 5 bases; J trimming: 6 bases; junction bases outside the gene matches: 2.

The chain carries TRBV24-1 and TRBJ2-1; 16 nucleotides line up with TRBD2. The V segment lost 6 bases and the J segment 4 bases; nucleotides outside the gene matches: 11. The germline V gene has CDR1 KGHDR and CDR2 SFDVKD. The CDR3 length is 19 residues. In nucleotides, the CDR3 is TGTGCCACCAGTCCTCCCCCCGGGACTAGCGGGGGGGCATACAATGAGCAGTTCTTC. Its protein is CATSPPPGTSGGAYNEQFF.

This chain connects TRBV5-1 to TRBJ2-5; D is possibly TRBD2 (5 bases). The CDR3 sequence is 15 residues long. The germline CDR1 and CDR2 sequences are SGHRS and YFSETQ. V lost 2 bases and J lost 4, with 15 bases in between. The CDR3 protein is CASSFIGEKSETQYF. The CDR3, as DNA: TGCGCCAGCAGCTTTATCGGGGAGAAATCAGAGACCCAGTACTTC.

The sample holds a few counts of this clonotype. The chain carries TRBV11-2 and TRBJ2-5; no firm D call. Germline V gene sequence: CDR1 SGHAT, CDR2 FQNNGV. V was pared by 0 bases and J by 4 bases, with 9 bases between. This CDR3 region has 14 residues. CDR3: CASSLDFWGETQYF. CDR3 nucleotide sequence: TGTGCCAGCAGCTTAGATTTCTGGGGAGAGACCCAGTACTTC.